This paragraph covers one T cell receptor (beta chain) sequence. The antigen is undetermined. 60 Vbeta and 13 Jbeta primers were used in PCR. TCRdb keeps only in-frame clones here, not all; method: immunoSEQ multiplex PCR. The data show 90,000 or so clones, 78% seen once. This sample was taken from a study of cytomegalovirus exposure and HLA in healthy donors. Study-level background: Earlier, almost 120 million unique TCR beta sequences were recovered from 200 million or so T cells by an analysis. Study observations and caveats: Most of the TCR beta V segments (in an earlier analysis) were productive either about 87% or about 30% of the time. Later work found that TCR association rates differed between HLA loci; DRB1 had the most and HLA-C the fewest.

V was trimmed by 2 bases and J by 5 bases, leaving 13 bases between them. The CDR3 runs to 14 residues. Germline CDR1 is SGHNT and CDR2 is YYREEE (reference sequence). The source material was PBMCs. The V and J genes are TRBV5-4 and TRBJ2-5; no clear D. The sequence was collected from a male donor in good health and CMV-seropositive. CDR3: CASSFQDGRETQYF. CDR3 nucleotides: TGTGCCAGCAGCTTCCAGGATGGGCGCGAGACCCAGTACTTC. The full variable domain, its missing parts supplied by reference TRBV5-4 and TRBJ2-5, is ETGVTQSPTHLIKTRGQQVTLRCSSQSGHNTVSWYQQALGQGPQFIFQYYREEENGRGNFPPRFSGLQFPNYSSELNVNALELDDSALYLCASSFQDGRETQYFGPGTRLLVL.